A selection of T cell receptor beta chains follows, all from one sample in a study of blood T cell repertoires in COVID-19. Profiling relied on immunoSEQ multiplex PCR, and the TCRdb table lists in-frame clones only, not all of them. The table lists more than 250,000 clones, nearly 90% of them singletons, with approximately 5% in the top ten. Sequenced sample: PBMCs or T cells enriched from blood (not recorded which). Receptor source: a woman between 25 and 40 years old who had recovered from COVID-19. Both conserved end residues are trimmed from each CDR3.

v_gene	j_gene	CDR3aa
TRBV5-1	TRBJ2-1	ASSLRLTGASSYNEQF
TRBV6-1	TRBJ1-3	ASSEQGVSGNTIY
TRBV3-1/TRBV3-2	TRBJ2-1	ASSPGLAATYNEQF
TRBV6-1	TRBJ2-1	ASSDHRGLSYNEQF
TRBV7-9	TRBJ2-5	ARSIGGGQETQY
TRBV3-1/TRBV3-2	TRBJ2-6	ASSQDGGATNVLT
TRBV7-2	TRBJ2-7	ASSPQGFAYEQY
TRBV3-1/TRBV3-2	TRBJ2-7	ASSQHRTGYEQY
TRBV7-2	TRBJ1-4	ASSLVRQGGEKLF
TRBV6-5	TRBJ1-2	ASLPGGPSGYGYT
TRBV10-3	TRBJ1-3	AISESGPFSGNTIY
TRBV27	TRBJ2-2	ASRAQGVSGELF
TRBV30	TRBJ1-5	AWSPQGLGNQPQH
TRBV4-3	TRBJ1-5	ASSQDHGENQPQH
TRBV5-1	TRBJ1-4	ASSTAGATNEKLF
TRBV3-1/TRBV3-2	TRBJ1-2	ASSHETGNYGYT
TRBV6-5	TRBJ1-1	ASRVGMSPGEAF
TRBV30	TRBJ1-2	AWSPFDRLGYT
TRBV21-1	TRBJ1-6	AREGDRGHSYNSPLH
TRBV9	TRBJ1-2	ASSNRPGTGYGYT
TRBV10-3	TRBJ2-2	AISDSQGANTGELF
TRBV4-3	TRBJ1-5	ASSQDRAPGSNQPQH
TRBV7-2	TRBJ1-1	ASSVRVLNTEAF
TRBV5-5	TRBJ1-2	ASSKDSNGYT
TRBV5-8	TRBJ1-4	ASSSQGHNEKLF
TRBV29-1	TRBJ2-7	SVEGRGQGYYEQY
TRBV19	TRBJ1-1	ASSISRGYTEAF
TRBV27	TRBJ2-7	ASSSSGGAGEQY
TRBV5-4	TRBJ2-2	ASSFGDRVVGELF
TRBV9	TRBJ1-3	ASSVEVGRAGNTIY
TRBV6-2/TRBV6-3	TRBJ2-6	ASSPNRGLGANVLT
TRBV29-1	TRBJ2-1	SVDPSRGNEQF
TRBV15	TRBJ1-1	ATSRDTGGTEAF
TRBV9	TRBJ1-1	ASSPGSGAEAF
TRBV15	TRBJ2-7	ATSRGYFGYEQY
TRBV5-6	TRBJ1-4	ASSYRDRGPKLF
TRBV15	TRBJ1-2	ATSRDRGLSNYGYT
TRBV6-5	TRBJ1-6	ASRVRDNYNSPLH
TRBV6-1	TRBJ1-5	ASSESGFGQPQH
TRBV18	TRBJ2-1	ASSPIGAGAFISYNEQF
TRBV12-5	TRBJ1-2	ASGLVTGPANYGYT
TRBV11-3	TRBJ2-1	ASSLSRVNEQF
TRBV30	TRBJ1-1	ARKGGDTEAF
TRBV29-1	TRBJ1-4	SAGGQGANEKLF
TRBV7-2	TRBJ2-6	ASSLMGGLISGANVLT
TRBV7-2	TRBJ1-1	ASSSRQGATGAF
TRBV5-4	TRBJ1-2	ASSLPGQGMWDGYT
TRBV6-5	TRBJ2-7	ASTTDRALYEQY
TRBV18	TRBJ1-2	ASSPPVQGGGYT
TRBV5-4	TRBJ2-5	ASSLWLLAGGPKTQY
TRBV25-1	TRBJ2-7	ASSEGQGTPVRY
TRBV11-2	TRBJ2-5	ASTQRDFGIETQY
TRBV5-1	TRBJ1-2	ASSVTGVYGYT
TRBV27	TRBJ2-2	ASRRTSGGANTGELF